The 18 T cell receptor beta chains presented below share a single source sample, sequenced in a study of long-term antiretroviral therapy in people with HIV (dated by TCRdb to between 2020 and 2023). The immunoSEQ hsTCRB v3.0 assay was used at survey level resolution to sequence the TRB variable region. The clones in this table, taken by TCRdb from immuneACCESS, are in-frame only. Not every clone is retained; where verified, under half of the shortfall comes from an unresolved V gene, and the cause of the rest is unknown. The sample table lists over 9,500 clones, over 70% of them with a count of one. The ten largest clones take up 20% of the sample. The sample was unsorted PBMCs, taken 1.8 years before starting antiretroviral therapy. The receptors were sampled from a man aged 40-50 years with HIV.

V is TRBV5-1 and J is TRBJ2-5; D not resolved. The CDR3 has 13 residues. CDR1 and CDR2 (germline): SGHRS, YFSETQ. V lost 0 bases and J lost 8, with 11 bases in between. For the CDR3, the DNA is TGCGCCAGCAGCTTGGACTGGGAAAGTACCCAGTACTTC. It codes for CASSLDWESTQYF. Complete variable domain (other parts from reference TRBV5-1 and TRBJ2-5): KAGVTQTPRYLIKTRGQQVTLSCSPISGHRSVSWYQQTPGQGLQFLFEYFSETQRNKGNFPGRFSGRQFSNSRSEMNVSTLELGDSALYLCASSLDWESTQYFGPGTRLLVL.

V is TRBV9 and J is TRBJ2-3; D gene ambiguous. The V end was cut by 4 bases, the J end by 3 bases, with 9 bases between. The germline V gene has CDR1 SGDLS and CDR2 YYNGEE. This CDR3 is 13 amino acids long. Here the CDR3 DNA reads TGTGCCAGCAGCCCGTACGAGACAGATACGCAGTATTTT. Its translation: CASSPYETDTQYF. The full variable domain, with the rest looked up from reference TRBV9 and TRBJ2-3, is DSGVTQTPKHLITATGQRVTLRCSPRSGDLSVYWYQQSLDQGLQFLIQYYNGEERAKGNILERFSAQQFPDLHSELNLSSLELGDSALYFCASSPYETDTQYFGPGTRLTVL.

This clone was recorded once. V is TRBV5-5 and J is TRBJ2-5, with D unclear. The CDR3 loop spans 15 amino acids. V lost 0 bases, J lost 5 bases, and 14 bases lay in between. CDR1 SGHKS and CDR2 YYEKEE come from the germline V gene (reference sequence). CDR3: CASSLAQLTGETQYF. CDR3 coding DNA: TGTGCCAGCAGCTTGGCCCAACTGACTGGGGAGACCCAGTACTTC.

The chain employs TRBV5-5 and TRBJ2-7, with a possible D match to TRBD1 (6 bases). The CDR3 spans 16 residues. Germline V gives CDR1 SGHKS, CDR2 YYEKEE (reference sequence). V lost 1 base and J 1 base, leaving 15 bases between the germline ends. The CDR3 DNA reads TGTGCCAGCAGCTTGAGCCCCACAGGGTTTTCCTACGAGCAGTACTTC. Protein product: CASSLSPTGFSYEQYF.

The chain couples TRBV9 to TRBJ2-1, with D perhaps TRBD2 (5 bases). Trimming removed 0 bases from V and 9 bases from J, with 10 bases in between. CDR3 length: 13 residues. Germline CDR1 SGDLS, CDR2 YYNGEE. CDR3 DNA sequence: TGTGCCAGCAGCGTAGAAGAGGGATTTGAGCAGTTCTTC. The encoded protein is CASSVEEGFEQFF.

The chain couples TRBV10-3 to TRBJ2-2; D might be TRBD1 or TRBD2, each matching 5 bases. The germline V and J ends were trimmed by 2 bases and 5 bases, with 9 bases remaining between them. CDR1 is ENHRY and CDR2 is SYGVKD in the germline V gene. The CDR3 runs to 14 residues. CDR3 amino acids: CAISEGTRTGELFF. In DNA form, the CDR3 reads TGTGCCATCAGTGAGGGGACGCGGACCGGGGAGCTGTTTTTT.

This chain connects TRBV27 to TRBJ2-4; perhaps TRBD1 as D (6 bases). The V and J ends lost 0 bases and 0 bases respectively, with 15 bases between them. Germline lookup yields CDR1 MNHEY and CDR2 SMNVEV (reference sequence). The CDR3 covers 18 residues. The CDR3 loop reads CASSLSWRQALAKNIQYF. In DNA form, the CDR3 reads TGTGCCAGCAGTTTATCTTGGCGACAGGCTTTAGCCAAAAACATTCAGTACTTC.

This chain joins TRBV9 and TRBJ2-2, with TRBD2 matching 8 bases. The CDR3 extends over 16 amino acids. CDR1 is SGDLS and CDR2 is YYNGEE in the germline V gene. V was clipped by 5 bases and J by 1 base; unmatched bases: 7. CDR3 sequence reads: CASRAPGLGNTGELFF. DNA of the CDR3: TGTGCCAGCAGGGCCCCGGGACTAGGGAACACCGGGGAGCTGTTTTTT.

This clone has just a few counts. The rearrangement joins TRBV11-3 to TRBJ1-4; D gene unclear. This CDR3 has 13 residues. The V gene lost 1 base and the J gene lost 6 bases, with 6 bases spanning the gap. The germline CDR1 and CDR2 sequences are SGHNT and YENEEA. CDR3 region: CASSLGPDEKLFF. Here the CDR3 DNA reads TGTGCCAGCAGCTTAGGGCCAGATGAAAAACTGTTTTTT.

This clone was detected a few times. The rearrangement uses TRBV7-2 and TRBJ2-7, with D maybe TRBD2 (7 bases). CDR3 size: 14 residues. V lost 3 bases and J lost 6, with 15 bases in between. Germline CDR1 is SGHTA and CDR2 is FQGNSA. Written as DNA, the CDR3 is TGTGCCAGCAGCTTCAAGGGGGGGCCGACCGAGCAGTACTTC. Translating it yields CASSFKGGPTEQYF.

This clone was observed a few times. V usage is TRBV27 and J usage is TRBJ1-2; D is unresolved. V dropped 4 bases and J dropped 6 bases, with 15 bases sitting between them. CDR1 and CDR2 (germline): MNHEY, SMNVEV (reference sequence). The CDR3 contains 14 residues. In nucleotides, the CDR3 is TGTGCCAGCAGTTCCAGTGGATTCCTACATGGCTACACCTTC. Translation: CASSSSGFLHGYTF.

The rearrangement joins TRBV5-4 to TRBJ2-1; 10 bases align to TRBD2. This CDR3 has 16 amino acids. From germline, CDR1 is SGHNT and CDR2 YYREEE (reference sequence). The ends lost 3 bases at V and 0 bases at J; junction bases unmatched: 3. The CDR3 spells CASSSLAGGSYNEQFF. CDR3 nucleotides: TGTGCCAGCAGCTCCTTAGCGGGGGGCTCCTACAATGAGCAGTTCTTC.

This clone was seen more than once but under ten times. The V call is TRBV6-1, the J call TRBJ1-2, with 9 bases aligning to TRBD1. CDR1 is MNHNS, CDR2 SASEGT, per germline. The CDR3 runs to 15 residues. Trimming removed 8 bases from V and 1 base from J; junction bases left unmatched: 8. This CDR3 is CASGGRGQGNYGYTF. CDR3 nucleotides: TGTGCCAGCGGGGGTAGGGGACAGGGTAACTATGGCTACACCTTC.

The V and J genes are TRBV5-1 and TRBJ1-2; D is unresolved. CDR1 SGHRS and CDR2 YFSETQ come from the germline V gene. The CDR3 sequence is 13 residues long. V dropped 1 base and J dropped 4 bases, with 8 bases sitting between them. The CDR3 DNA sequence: TGCGCCAGCAGCTTGACTCCCGCCTATGGCTACACCTTC. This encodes CASSLTPAYGYTF.

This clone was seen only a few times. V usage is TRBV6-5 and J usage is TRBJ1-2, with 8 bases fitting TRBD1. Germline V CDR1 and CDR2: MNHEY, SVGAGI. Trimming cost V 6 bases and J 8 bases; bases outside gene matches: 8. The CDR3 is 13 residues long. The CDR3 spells CASSRTGSGGYTF. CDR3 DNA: TGTGCCAGCAGCCGGACAGGGTCGGGCGGCTACACCTTC.

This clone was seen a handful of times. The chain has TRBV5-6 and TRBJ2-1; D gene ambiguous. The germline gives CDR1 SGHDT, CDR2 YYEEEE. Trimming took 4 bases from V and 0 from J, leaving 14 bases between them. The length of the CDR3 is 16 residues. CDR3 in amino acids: CASSRLDTFSYNEQFF. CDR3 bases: TGTGCCAGCAGCCGCTTAGACACCTTCTCCTACAATGAGCAGTTCTTC.

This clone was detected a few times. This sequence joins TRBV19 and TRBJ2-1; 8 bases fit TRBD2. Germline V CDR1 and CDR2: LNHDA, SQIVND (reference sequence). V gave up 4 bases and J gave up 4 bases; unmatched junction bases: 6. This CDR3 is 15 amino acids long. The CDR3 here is CASSKVAGPYNEQFF. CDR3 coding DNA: TGTGCCAGTAGTAAAGTAGCGGGGCCTTACAATGAGCAGTTCTTC.

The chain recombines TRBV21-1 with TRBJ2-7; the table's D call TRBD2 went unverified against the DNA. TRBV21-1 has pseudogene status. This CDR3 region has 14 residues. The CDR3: CASSKVAALYEQYF. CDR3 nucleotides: TGTGCCAGCAGCAAGGTAGCAGCCCTCTACGAGCAGTACTTC.